This paragraph reports one TCR beta chain. In the authors' methods: Reference gene primer amplification in the assay estimated nucleated cell counts. The data were produced by immunoSEQ multiplex PCR, yet TCRdb's version contains in-frame clones alone and is incomplete. The V and J calls and clone size come from that table; D and trimming were worked out from the DNA. Here the sample spans about 300,000 clones, 70% to 90% being singletons. These data originate in a study of blood T cell repertoires in COVID-19. Study overall: Some COVID-19 samples were acute and others convalescent; all came from the United States, Italy and Spain.

Seattle patients were enrolled while actively infected and followed longitudinally. Germline CDR1 and CDR2: SGHRS and YFSETQ. Losses at the gene ends were 1 base for V and 8 bases for J; bases not matched to a gene: 10. The CDR3 sequence is 17 residues long. Input material: peripheral blood. The receptor's source is a woman between 25 and 40 years old with COVID-19, enrolled during active disease. The chain couples TRBV5-1 to TRBJ1-6; TRBD1 matches at 9 bases. This chain's CDR3 is CASSLTVQGAQDSPLHF. The DNA for the CDR3 is TGCGCCAGCAGCTTGACCGTACAGGGGGCTCAGGATTCACCCCTCCACTTT.